The clone carrying this T cell receptor (beta chain) was seen at least ten times. The antigen is undetermined. Germline CDR1 is SGHTA and CDR2 is FQGNSA. V lost 2 bases, J lost 4 bases, and 5 bases lay in between. The CDR3 spans 12 residues. TCRdb reprocessed the reads with MiXCR, giving one entry per CDR3 protein. The sample has around 240,000 distinct CDR3 sequences, 20% to 25% seen once. The data belong to a study of T cell repertoires in cytomegalovirus infection. Study as a whole: Based on public TCR beta signatures, there were indications of CMV infection and of a matching HLA type.

Study-level points and caveats: Carriers of CMV and the relevant HLA type were discriminated by public TCR beta frequency.

This clonotype originated in a human donor in good health (CMV status not recorded). Some clones in this sample may be carry-over from other donors' samples. The chain is built from TRBV7-2 and TRBJ2-5; unclear D gene. The source material was CD8+ T cells from PBMCs. The CDR3 sequence: CASSLIGETQYF. The CDR3 DNA reads as TGTGCCAGCAGCTTAATTGGAGAGACCCAGTACTTC.